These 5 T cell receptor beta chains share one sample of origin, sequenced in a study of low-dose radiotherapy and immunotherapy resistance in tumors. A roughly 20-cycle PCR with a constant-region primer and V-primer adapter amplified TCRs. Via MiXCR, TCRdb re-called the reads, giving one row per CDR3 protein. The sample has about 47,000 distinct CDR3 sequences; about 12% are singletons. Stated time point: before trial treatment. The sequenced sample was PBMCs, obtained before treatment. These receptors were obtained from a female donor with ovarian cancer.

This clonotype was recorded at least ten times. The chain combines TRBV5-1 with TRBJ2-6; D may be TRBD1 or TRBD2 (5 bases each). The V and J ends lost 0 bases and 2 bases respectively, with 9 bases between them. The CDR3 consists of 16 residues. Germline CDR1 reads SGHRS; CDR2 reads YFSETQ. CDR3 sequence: CASSLDGGAGANVLTF. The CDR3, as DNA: TGCGCCAGCAGCTTGGATGGGGGTGCTGGGGCCAACGTCCTGACTTTC.

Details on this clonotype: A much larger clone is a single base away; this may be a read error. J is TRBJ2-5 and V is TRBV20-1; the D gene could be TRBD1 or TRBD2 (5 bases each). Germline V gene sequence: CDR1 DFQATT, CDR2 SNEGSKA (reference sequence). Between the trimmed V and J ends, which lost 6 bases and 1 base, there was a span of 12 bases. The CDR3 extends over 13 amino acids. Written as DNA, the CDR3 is TGCAGTGCCCTCATGGGGACCCAAGAGACCCAGTACTTC. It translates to CSALMGTQETQYF.

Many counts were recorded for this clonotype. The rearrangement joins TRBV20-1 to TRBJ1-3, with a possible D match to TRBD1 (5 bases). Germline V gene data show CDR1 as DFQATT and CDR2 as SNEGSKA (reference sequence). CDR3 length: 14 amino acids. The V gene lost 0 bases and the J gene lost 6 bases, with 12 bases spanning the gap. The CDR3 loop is CSARDRRGENTIYF. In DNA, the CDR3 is TGCAGTGCTAGAGATAGGAGGGGTGAAAACACCATATATTTT.

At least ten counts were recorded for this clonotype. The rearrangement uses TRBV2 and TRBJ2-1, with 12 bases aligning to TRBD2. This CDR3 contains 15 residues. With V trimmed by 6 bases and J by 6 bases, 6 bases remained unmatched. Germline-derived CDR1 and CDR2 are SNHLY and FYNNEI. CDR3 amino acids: CASSASGRAPNEQFF. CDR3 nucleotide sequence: TGTGCCAGCAGCGCTAGCGGGAGGGCCCCCAATGAGCAGTTCTTC.

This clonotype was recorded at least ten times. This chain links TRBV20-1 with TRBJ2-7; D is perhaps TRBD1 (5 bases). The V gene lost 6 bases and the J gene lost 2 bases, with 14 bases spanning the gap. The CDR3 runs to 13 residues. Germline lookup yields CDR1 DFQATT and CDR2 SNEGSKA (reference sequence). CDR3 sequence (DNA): TGCAGTGCCACCGAGGACACCACCTACGAGCAGTACTTC. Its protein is CSATEDTTYEQYF.